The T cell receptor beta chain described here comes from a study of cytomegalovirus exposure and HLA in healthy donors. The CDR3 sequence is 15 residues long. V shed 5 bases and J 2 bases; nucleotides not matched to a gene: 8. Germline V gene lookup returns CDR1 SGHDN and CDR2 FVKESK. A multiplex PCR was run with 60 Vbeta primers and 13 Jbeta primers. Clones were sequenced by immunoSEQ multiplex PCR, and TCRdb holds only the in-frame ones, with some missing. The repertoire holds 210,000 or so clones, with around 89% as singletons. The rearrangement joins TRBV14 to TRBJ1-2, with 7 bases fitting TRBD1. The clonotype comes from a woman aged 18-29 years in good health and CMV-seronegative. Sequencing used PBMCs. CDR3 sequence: CASSVRDSINYGYTF. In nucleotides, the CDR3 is TGTGCCAGCAGCGTCCGGGACAGCATAAACTATGGCTACACCTTC.